Listed below are T cell receptor beta chains from one sample, sequenced in a study of T cells after yellow fever vaccination. TCRdb used MiXCR to reprocess the 5' RACE reads, holding one entry per CDR3 protein. Found here are about 340,000 distinct CDR3 sequences, under 5% of them singletons; the top ten hold around 24%. The starting material was PBMCs, obtained 5 days after the yellow fever booster vaccination. Receptors originate from a man younger than 35 who received the YFV17D yellow fever vaccine. The CDR3 runs from the conserved cysteine through the conserved F or W.

v_gene,j_gene,CDR3aa
TRBV5-1,TRBJ2-1,CASRSDLVNEQFF
TRBV29-1,TRBJ1-2,CSVEVLKGASGYTF
TRBV7-2,TRBJ2-1,CASSSYSANEQFF
TRBV20-1,TRBJ1-5,CSASAGFRNQPQHF
TRBV9,TRBJ2-7,CASSVGGGNEQYF
TRBV12-3/TRBV12-4,TRBJ1-2,CAIDGNSYGYTF
TRBV5-1,TRBJ1-5,CASSTTPGSQPQHF
TRBV7-2,TRBJ2-4,CASSFSQAPAKNIQYF
TRBV10-3,TRBJ2-1,CAIRIQGGTYNEQFF
TRBV7-9,TRBJ2-7,CASSLFNEQYF
TRBV20-1,TRBJ2-3,CSASPGPGTDTQYF
TRBV6-5,TRBJ2-3,CASSTTGRTTDTQYF
TRBV12-3/TRBV12-4,TRBJ2-3,CASSPTGLGSTDTQYF
TRBV20-1,TRBJ2-3,CSASGGAGGTDTQYF
TRBV6-1,TRBJ2-5,CASSVQGAEETQYF
TRBV7-8,TRBJ1-1,CASSLGATEAFF
TRBV11-2,TRBJ2-3,CASTLEGGASDTQYF
TRBV19,TRBJ2-7,CASGGQASSYEQYF
TRBV4-1,TRBJ1-1,CASSQGPPGGTEAFF
TRBV29-1,TRBJ2-2,CSVGGQGATGELFF